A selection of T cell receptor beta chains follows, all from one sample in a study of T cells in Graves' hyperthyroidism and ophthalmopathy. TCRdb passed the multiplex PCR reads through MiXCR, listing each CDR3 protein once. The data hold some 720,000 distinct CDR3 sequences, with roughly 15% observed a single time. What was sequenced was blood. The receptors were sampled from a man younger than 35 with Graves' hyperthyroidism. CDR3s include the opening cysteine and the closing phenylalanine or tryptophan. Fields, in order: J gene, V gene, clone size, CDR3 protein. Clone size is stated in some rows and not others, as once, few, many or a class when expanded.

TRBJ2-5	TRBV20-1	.	CSARASFILETQYF
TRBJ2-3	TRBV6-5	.	CASSYSISGRKGTDRQYF
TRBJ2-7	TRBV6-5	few	CASSYGQPYEQYF
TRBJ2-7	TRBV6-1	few	CASSVPFYEQYF
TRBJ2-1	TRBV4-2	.	CASSQDQAGLYNEQFF
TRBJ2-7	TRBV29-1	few	CSVVGDSYEQYF
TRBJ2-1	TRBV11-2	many	CASSHLVRNYNEQFF
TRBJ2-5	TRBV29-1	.	CSVRQRGSDETQYF
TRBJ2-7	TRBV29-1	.	CSVEDQGIGDEQYF
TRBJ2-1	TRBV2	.	CASSDLEGGSAYNEQFF
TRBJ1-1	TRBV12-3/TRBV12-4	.	CASSFATFSEAFF
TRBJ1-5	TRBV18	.	CASSPNPPGPSRPETQHF
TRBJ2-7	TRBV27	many	CASSLATSAGEQYF
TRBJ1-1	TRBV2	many	CASNPGQGSGAEAFF
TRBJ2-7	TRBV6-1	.	CASFGGSGIHEQYF
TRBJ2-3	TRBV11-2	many	CASSPGLAVSTDTQYF
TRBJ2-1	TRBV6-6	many	CASSYGGSLYNEQFF
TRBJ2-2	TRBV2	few	CASSEGWTGELFF
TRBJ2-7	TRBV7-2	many	CASSLGSHEQYF
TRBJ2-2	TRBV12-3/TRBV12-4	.	CASSFSAVTGELFF
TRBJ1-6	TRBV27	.	CASSYRGPNLNSPLHF
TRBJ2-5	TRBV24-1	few	CATSDRVAGPGGTQYF
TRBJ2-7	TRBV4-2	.	CASSQDRLDYEQYF
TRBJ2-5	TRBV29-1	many	CSVLGPARTQYF
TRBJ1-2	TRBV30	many	CAWGWEIDYGYTF
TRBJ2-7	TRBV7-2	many	CASSSQTGFSYEQYF
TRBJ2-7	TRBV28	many	CASSPRGPWKQYF
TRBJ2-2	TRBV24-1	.	CATSDSTVPGELFF
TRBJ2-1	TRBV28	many	CASTQGGGPGNERFF
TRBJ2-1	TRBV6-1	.	CASRVSGWNHEQFF
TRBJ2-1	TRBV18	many	CASSPDRDTYNEQFF
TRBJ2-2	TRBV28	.	CASSAWNTGELFF
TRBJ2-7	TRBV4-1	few	CASSQGGQGGEQYF
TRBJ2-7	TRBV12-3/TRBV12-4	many	CASSLSGQGLNEQYF
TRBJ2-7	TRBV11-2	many	CASSSFTGNRRYEQYF
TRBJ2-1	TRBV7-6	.	CASSHGLRTSGYNEQFF
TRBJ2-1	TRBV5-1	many	CASSLAGTSGNEQFF
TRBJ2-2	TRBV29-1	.	CSVGLPNTGELFF
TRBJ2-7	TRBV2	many	CASRDRVVAGEQYF
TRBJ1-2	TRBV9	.	CASSVAGKYGYTF